This paragraph reports one T cell receptor (beta chain). This clonotype occurred a few times. The antigen it recognizes is unknown. Per-nucleotide qualities are absent, and no much larger clonotype sits a single base away. From cysteine to phenylalanine, the CDR3 is 13 amino acids long. The DNA shown is the 39-base CDR3, in frame from base 1. The germline V gene yields SGDLS for CDR1 and YYNGEE for CDR2. Trimming leaves V shorter by 3 bases and J shorter by 11 bases, with the junction holding 10 bases beyond the gene matches. Libraries were made using RT-PCR. Sequenced using a NextSeq 550. TCRdb trimmed public reads at Q25 via fastp, called clones via MiXCR and kept in-frame beta chains. For every CDR3 protein sequence, its rows merge into one entry that carries the most common genes and DNA. The sample table records more than 150,000 distinct CDR3 sequences; 40% to 45% of these occur just once. Around 35% of the sample comes from the top ten.

This sample was taken from a study of patients and donors after allogeneic stem cell transplantation (dated by TCRdb to 2018 to 2021). This TCR was recovered from a human donor who was either an allogeneic HSCT recipient or a stem cell or donor lymphocyte infusion donor (not recorded which). It is not recorded whose cells these are; they may come from a transplant donor. Source material: blood, either unsorted or a sorted T cell fraction (not recorded which). The rearrangement joined TRBV9 to TRBJ1-1, with 7 bases aligning to TRBD1. The CDR3 in this case is CASSAATGERAFF. The sequenced DNA: TGTGCCAGCAGCGCAGCTACAGGGGAGCGGGCTTTCTTT.